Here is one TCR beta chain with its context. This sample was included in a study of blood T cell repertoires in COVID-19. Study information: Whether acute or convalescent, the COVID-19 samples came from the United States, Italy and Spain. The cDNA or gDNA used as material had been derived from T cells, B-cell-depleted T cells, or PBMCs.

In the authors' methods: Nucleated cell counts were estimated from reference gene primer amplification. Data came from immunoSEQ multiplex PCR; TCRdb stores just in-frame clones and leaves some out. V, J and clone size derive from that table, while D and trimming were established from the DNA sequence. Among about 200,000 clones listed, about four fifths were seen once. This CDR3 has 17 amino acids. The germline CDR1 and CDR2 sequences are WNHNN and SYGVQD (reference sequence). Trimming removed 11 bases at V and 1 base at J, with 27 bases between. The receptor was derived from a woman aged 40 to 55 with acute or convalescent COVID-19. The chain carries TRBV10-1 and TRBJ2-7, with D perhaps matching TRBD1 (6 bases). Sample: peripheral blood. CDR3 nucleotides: TGCGCCGGACCCGCGCCCCCCCCGGGCAGGGGATCCTACGAGCAGTACTTC. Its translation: CAGPAPPPGRGSYEQYF.